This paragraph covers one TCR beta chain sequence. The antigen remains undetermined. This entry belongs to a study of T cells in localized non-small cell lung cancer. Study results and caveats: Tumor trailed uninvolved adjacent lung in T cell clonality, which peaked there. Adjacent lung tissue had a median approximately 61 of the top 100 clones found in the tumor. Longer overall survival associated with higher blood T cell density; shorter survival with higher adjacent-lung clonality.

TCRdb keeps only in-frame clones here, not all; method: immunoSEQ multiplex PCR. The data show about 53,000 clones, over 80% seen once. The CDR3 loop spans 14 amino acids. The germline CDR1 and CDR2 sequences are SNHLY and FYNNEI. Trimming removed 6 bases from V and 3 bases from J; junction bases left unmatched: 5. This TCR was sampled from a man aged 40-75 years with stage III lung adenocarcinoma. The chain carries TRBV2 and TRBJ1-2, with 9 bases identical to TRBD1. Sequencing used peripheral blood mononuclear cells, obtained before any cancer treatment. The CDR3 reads CASRGQGRDYGYTF. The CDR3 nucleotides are TGTGCCAGCAGGGGACAGGGTCGCGACTATGGCTACACCTTC.